The TCR beta chain described here comes from a study of regulatory T cells in long-lasting Graves disease. Whole-study findings and limits: A greater number of public clonotypes (2,741) was shared by persistent patients than by new patients (roughly 930).

Noted time point: newly diagnosed GD, antithyroid drugs for less than 3 months. RNA extracted from PBMCs served as the sequencing template. Per germline, CDR1 SGHTS and CDR2 YDEGEE. The CDR3 is 16 amino acids. J gave up 4 bases and V 4 bases, and 11 bases lay outside the gene matches. The sample holds a few counts of this clonotype. No antigen is known for it. Sequencing libraries for TCR beta were prepared with iRepertoire HTBI primers and Arm-PCR of CDR3 regions. Per the original methods: Spanning all samples, the identified segments comprised around 60 TRBV and around 15 TRBJ. TCRdb re-called the multiplex PCR reads with MiXCR, one entry per CDR3 protein. TCRdb, not the authors, supplied the V and J calls. The sample carries some 350,000 distinct CDR3 sequences, under 20% recorded once. These data were likewise used in another study, on T cells in Graves' hyperthyroidism and ophthalmopathy. From that paper: Clinical symptoms, serum thyroxine and TRAb, thyroid ultrasound and orbital computed tomography together formed the diagnostic basis. Ophthalmopathy was predicted by the model a median of approximately 6 months ahead of onset.

Sequenced material: peripheral blood mononuclear cells (PBMCs), taken at new diagnosis, from a patient treated with antithyroid drugs. V and J are TRBV5-8 and TRBJ2-1; 7 nucleotides agree with TRBD2. The sequence derives from a young woman with Graves disease. The DNA of the CDR3 is TGTGCCAGCAGCCTGCCGAGATGGGAGGGGTACAATGAGCAGTTCTTC. It is translated as CASSLPRWEGYNEQFF.